The next 22 T cell receptor beta chains were all read from a single sample in a study of blood T cells in healthy people across ages. The use of a sample-barcoded 5' primer and a J-beta primer mix characterized a second PCR of about 7 to 12 cycles. TCRdb fed the 5' RACE reads into MiXCR, producing one record per CDR3 protein. Seen here are 780,000 or so distinct CDR3 sequences, just over 55% observed once, and the top ten hold about 26%. The sample consisted of blood. Receptor source: a man between 40 and 49 years old in good health.

V gene TRBV4-2 combines with J gene TRBJ2-7; D may be TRBD2 (5 bases). This CDR3 comprises 16 residues. Per the germline V gene, CDR1 is LGHNA and CDR2 is YNFKEQ. Trimming left V 0 bases short and J 3 bases short, with 15 bases between. CDR3 DNA: TGTGCCAGCAGCCAAGATCAGCGAGCGGCCCTCTACGAGCAGTACTTC. It specifies CASSQDQRAALYEQYF.

The chain carries TRBV24-1 and TRBJ1-2; 8 positions match TRBD1. The V gene end was trimmed by 4 bases and the J gene end by 7 bases; junction bases not matched to a gene: 10. Per germline, CDR1 KGHDR and CDR2 SFDVKD. The CDR3 totals 15 residues. The CDR3 protein is CATSDPGQGQTGYTF. CDR3 nucleotide sequence: TGTGCCACCAGTGACCCCGGACAGGGCCAGACTGGCTACACCTTC.

The V call is TRBV2, the J call TRBJ2-3; weak D call: TRBD2 (6 bases). The ends were cut back, 4 bases at V and 1 base at J, with 12 bases in the middle. CDR3 length: 15 amino acids. Per the germline V gene, CDR1 is SNHLY and CDR2 is FYNNEI. In DNA form, the CDR3 reads TGTGCCAGCAGTGCCGGGACTCTTCGCACAGATACGCAGTATTTT. It codes for CASSAGTLRTDTQYF.

The genes are TRBV5-1 and TRBJ2-2, with 7 positions matching TRBD1. Germline values: CDR1 SGHRS, CDR2 YFSETQ. J lost 5 bases, V lost 4 bases, and 8 bases had no gene match. This CDR3 spans 15 amino acids. The CDR3 DNA sequence: TGCGCCAGCAGCCCCGACAGGGATAAGACCGGGGAGCTGTTTTTT. This gives the protein CASSPDRDKTGELFF.

This chain links TRBV6-1 with TRBJ1-2; the match to TRBD1 covers 8 bases. Germline CDR1 is MNHNS and CDR2 is SASEGT. The CDR3 has 14 amino acids. V shed 8 bases, J shed 4 bases, and the junction held 9 bases outside the gene matches. This chain's CDR3 is CASQRGQGIYGYTF. CDR3 nucleotide sequence: TGTGCCAGCCAGAGAGGACAGGGCATCTATGGCTACACCTTC.

With regard to this clonotype: An end of the junction differs from the germline gene, which may be a read error. J is TRBJ2-2 and V is TRBV7-2; 10 nucleotides match TRBD2. Per germline, CDR1 SGHTA and CDR2 FQGNSA. CDR3 length: 16 amino acids. The chain's CDR3 is CASNLIAGGPTGELFF. In nucleotides, the CDR3 is TGTGCCAGCAACTTAATAGCGGGGGGACCCACCGGGGAGCTGTTTTTT.

This clonotype was picked up one time. J is TRBJ2-1 and V is TRBV7-9, with 8 bases fitting TRBD2. CDR1 is SEHNR and CDR2 is FQNEAQ in the germline V gene (reference sequence). Unmatched junction bases numbered 12, after V lost 5 bases and J lost 6 bases. The CDR3 extends over 16 amino acids. The CDR3 loop is CASSPPAGEIFNEQFF. In DNA form, the CDR3 reads TGTGCCAGCAGCCCGCCAGCGGGAGAAATCTTCAATGAGCAGTTCTTC.

This clonotype was counted between two and nine times. The chain recombines TRBV7-6 with TRBJ2-7; 8 bases align to TRBD1. V was pared by 1 base and J by 2 bases, with 4 bases of the junction left unmatched. Germline CDR1 reads SGHVS; CDR2 reads FNYEAQ. This CDR3 is built from 15 residues. This chain's CDR3 is CASSLDGTGPYEQYF. The CDR3 DNA reads as TGTGCCAGCAGCTTAGACGGGACAGGACCCTACGAGCAGTACTTC.

A note on this clonotype: A read error may explain this, as a much larger clone is one base away. The chain couples TRBV29-1 to TRBJ2-1; the D is unclear. The CDR3 covers 16 residues. Germline values: CDR1 SQVTM, CDR2 ANQGSEA. This chain's CDR3 is CSVTPHTRSSYNKQFF. The DNA of the CDR3 is TGCAGCGTTACCCCTCATACCAGGAGCTCCTACAATAAGCAGTTCTTC.

This clonotype has only a few counts. The chain employs TRBV27 and TRBJ2-3; 7 nucleotides match TRBD1. Germline V gives CDR1 MNHEY, CDR2 SMNVEV (reference sequence). Germline trimming cut 7 bases from V and 3 bases from J; bases unmatched to any gene: 7. The CDR3 consists of 14 residues. CDR3 nucleotide sequence: TGTGCCAGCATGAGACAGGGCTTAACAGATACGCAGTATTTT. Protein: CASMRQGLTDTQYF.

The chain uses TRBV20-1 and TRBJ2-1; D is perhaps TRBD2 (6 bases). The J call is uncertain, as TRBJ2-7 better fits the DNA end. CDR1 is DFQATT, CDR2 SNEGSKA, per germline (reference sequence). This CDR3 has 15 amino acids. The CDR3, as DNA: TGCAGTGCCCCCGCTAGCGCGAGCTCCTACAATGAGCAGTACTTC. This encodes CSAPASASSYNEQYF.

V gene TRBV24-1 combines with J gene TRBJ1-2, with 7 bases aligning to TRBD1. CDR3 length: 13 residues. CDR1 is KGHDR, CDR2 SFDVKD, per germline. V trimming: 4 bases; J trimming: 7 bases; junction bases outside the gene matches: 5. The DNA for the CDR3 is TGTGCCACCAGTGACCAGGGGGTACTTGGCTACACCTTC. This encodes CATSDQGVLGYTF.

The gene calls are TRBV12-3 or TRBV12-4 and TRBJ2-4, with a weak D call TRBD2 (5 bases). V lost 5 bases to trimming and J lost 0 bases, with 8 bases between them. The CDR3 spans 14 residues. For the CDR3, the DNA is TGTGCCAGCAGTCCCGCGGGAGCCAAAAACATTCAGTACTTC. Protein product: CASSPAGAKNIQYF.

This clonotype occurred many times. This chain links TRBV12-3 or TRBV12-4 with TRBJ2-3, with TRBD2 identical over 10 bases. Trimming took 7 bases from V and 5 from J; bases not matched to a gene: 6. The CDR3 sequence is 14 residues long. The DNA for the CDR3 is TGTGCCAGCACTTATAGCGGGGGGAAAGATACGCAGTATTTT. It translates to CASTYSGGKDTQYF.

This clonotype came up a few times. The CDR3 is CASSSLGQSQETQYF. As DNA, the CDR3 is TGTGCCAGCAGCTCCTTGGGACAGTCCCAAGAGACCCAGTACTTC. This chain joins TRBV7-2 and TRBJ2-5; 7 nucleotides agree with TRBD1. Trimming cost V 4 bases and J 1 base; bases outside gene matches: 6. This CDR3 is 15 amino acids long. Germline V gene sequence: CDR1 SGHTA, CDR2 FQGNSA.

This chain connects TRBV3-1 to TRBJ2-5; D not resolved. This CDR3 has 13 amino acids. Germline values: CDR1 LGHDT, CDR2 YNNKEL (reference sequence). V shed 3 bases and J shed 5 bases, with 10 bases lying between them. The CDR3 loop reads CASSQGSMETQYF. The DNA of the CDR3 is TGTGCCAGCAGCCAGGGCAGTATGGAGACCCAGTACTTC.

The rearrangement links TRBV29-1 to TRBJ2-7; weak D call: TRBD2 (6 bases). Germline V CDR1 and CDR2: SQVTM, ANQGSEA. This CDR3 spans 14 amino acids. V lost 4 bases, J lost 5 bases, and 18 bases lay in between. The CDR3 region is CSVGTRRLGDEQYF. The CDR3, as DNA: TGCAGCGTTGGTACTCGCAGACTAGGGGACGAGCAGTACTTC.

This clonotype was seen more than once but under ten times. The V call is TRBV6-5, the J call TRBJ2-5, with D maybe TRBD2 (5 bases). The V end lost 3 bases, the J end lost 3 bases, and 14 bases lay between the germline ends. The germline CDR1 and CDR2 sequences are MNHEY and SVGAGI. The CDR3 is 15 amino acids. The CDR3 nucleotides are TGTGCCAGCAGTTATTATAGCGCAAACAAAGAGACCCAGTACTTC. Protein product: CASSYYSANKETQYF.

The chain recombines TRBV2 with TRBJ2-3; TRBD2 agrees at 12 bases. The CDR3 is 16 residues long. Trimming at V came to 6 bases and at J to 5 bases, leaving 9 bases not matched to a gene. Germline V gene lookup returns CDR1 SNHLY and CDR2 FYNNEI. The CDR3 protein is CASRGPSGGALDTQYF. CDR3 bases: TGTGCCAGCAGAGGCCCTAGCGGGGGGGCGTTAGATACGCAGTATTTT.

DNA of the CDR3: TGCGCCAGCAGCTCCCTGAGAGGGGGGCAAAACACTGAAGCTTTCTTT. Encoded protein: CASSSLRGGQNTEAFF. The rearrangement uses TRBV5-1 and TRBJ1-1, with a possible D match to TRBD1 (6 bases). V lost 3 bases to trimming and J lost 2 bases, with 17 bases between them. Per the germline V gene, CDR1 is SGHRS and CDR2 is YFSETQ. This CDR3 region has 16 residues.

The table lists this clonotype with a few counts. The J gene is TRBJ1-2, the V gene TRBV28, with a possible D match to TRBD1 (5 bases). The V and J ends lost 7 bases and 5 bases respectively, with 17 bases between them. The CDR3 has 14 amino acids. Per germline, CDR1 MDHEN and CDR2 SYDVKM. This CDR3 reads CASNAGTDSYGYTF. The CDR3 nucleotides are TGTGCCAGCAACGCAGGGACGGACTCATATGGCTACACCTTC.

The chain recombines TRBV20-1 with TRBJ1-1, with D maybe TRBD1 (6 bases). This CDR3 contains 23 residues. The germline V and J ends were trimmed by 5 bases and 3 bases, with 43 bases remaining between them. Germline V CDR1 and CDR2: DFQATT, SNEGSKA (reference sequence). CDR3 DNA sequence: TGCAGTGCTGATGGGAGGACTACCCCAAAAGGGGGTTATACGCAGTATGGCGACACTGAAGCTTTCTTT. It yields the protein CSADGRTTPKGGYTQYGDTEAFF.